Shown below are 22 T cell receptor beta chains from a single sample sequenced in a study of T cell repertoires in cytomegalovirus infection. These receptors are not linked to any known antigen. TCRdb re-called the reads through MiXCR, storing one row per CDR3 protein. Here the sample spans 450,000 to 600,000 distinct CDR3 sequences, 40% to 50% being singletons. Sequencing was performed on cultured PBMCs, taken from culture after CMV antigen stimulation. The source is a human donor in good health (CMV status not recorded). Some clones in this sample may be carry-over from other donors' samples.

There are a few counts of this clonotype. This chain uses TRBV11-2 with TRBJ2-3, with TRBD2 as a possible D gene (5 bases). Germline V gene data show CDR1 as SGHAT and CDR2 as FQNNGV. Trimming pared 5 bases from V and 0 bases from J, leaving 12 bases between. CDR3 length: 15 amino acids. CDR3 DNA sequence: TGTGCCAGCAGCCCTGCGTGGACTAGCACAGATACGCAGTATTTT. It translates to CASSPAWTSTDTQYF.

J is TRBJ1-2 and V is TRBV2, with D hard to call. Germline-derived CDR1 and CDR2 are SNHLY and FYNNEI. The CDR3 has 15 residues. V lost 6 bases and J lost 0, with 14 bases in between. CDR3 sequence: CASRGLEAANYGYTF. The CDR3 DNA sequence: TGTGCCAGCAGGGGCCTAGAGGCCGCTAACTATGGCTACACCTTC. Drawing the rest from reference TRBV2 and TRBJ1-2, the complete variable domain is EPEVTQTPSHQVTQMGQEVILRCVPISNHLYFYWYRQILGQKVEFLVSFYNNEISEKSEIFDDQFSVERPDGSNFTLKIRSTKLEDSAMYFCASRGLEAANYGYTFGSGTRLTVV.

This clonotype came up a few times. The chain recombines TRBV11-2 with TRBJ2-7, with D hard to call. Germline V gene lookup returns CDR1 SGHAT and CDR2 FQNNGV. The CDR3 loop spans 13 amino acids. V lost 6 bases to trimming and J lost 5 bases, with 14 bases between them. The CDR3 here is CASSPYGRNEQYF. The DNA for the CDR3 is TGTGCCAGCAGTCCGTACGGGCGTAACGAGCAGTACTTC.

This clonotype has just a few counts. The rearrangement uses TRBV6-5 and TRBJ2-7; D perhaps matches TRBD1 (7 bases). The CDR3 runs 14 residues. Trimming left V 6 bases short and J 0 bases short, with 12 bases between. Germline V gene data show CDR1 as MNHEY and CDR2 as SVGAGI. The CDR3 spells CASSWGDSSYEQYF. CDR3 in DNA: TGTGCCAGCAGCTGGGGGGACAGCTCCTACGAGCAGTACTTC.

The rearrangement uses TRBV27 and TRBJ2-1, with 12 nucleotides matching TRBD2. V was clipped by 5 bases and J by 0 bases; unmatched bases: 2. The CDR3 contains 16 residues. Germline V gene lookup returns CDR1 MNHEY and CDR2 SMNVEV (reference sequence). CDR3 protein: CASSGLAGSSYNEQFF. The CDR3 DNA reads TGTGCCAGCAGTGGACTAGCGGGAAGCTCCTACAATGAGCAGTTCTTC.

The sample holds a few counts of this clonotype. The gene calls are TRBV7-2 and TRBJ2-2; the D is unclear. The V and J ends lost 5 bases and 4 bases respectively, with 20 bases between them. Germline assignment: CDR1 SGHTA and CDR2 FQGNSA. The CDR3 loop spans 17 amino acids. The CDR3, as DNA: TGTGCCAGCAGCCTTGGGGTCTGGAAGCTCCGCACCGGGGAGCTGTTTTTT. It codes for CASSLGVWKLRTGELFF.

The chain uses TRBV6-1 and TRBJ2-3, with 8 bases matching TRBD1. Germline V gives CDR1 MNHNS, CDR2 SASEGT. The CDR3 totals 15 residues. V shed 8 bases and J 0 bases; nucleotides not matched to a gene: 7. CDR3 DNA sequence: TGTGCCAGCTCATCCCGGGACAGGAGCACAGATACGCAGTATTTT. Its protein product is CASSSRDRSTDTQYF.

V is TRBV11-2 and J is TRBJ2-3; D remains unclear. Germline V CDR1 and CDR2: SGHAT, FQNNGV. The CDR3 has 13 amino acids. Between the trimmed V and J ends, which lost 1 base and 5 bases, there was a span of 7 bases. CDR3 amino acids: CASSLVTKDTQYF. For the CDR3, the DNA is TGTGCCAGCAGCTTAGTTACGAAAGATACGCAGTATTTT.

This clonotype was seen only a few times. This sequence joins TRBV7-6 and TRBJ2-1, with TRBD1 identical over 9 bases. Trimming at V came to 5 bases and at J to 9 bases, leaving 8 bases not matched to a gene. CDR1 is SGHVS, CDR2 FNYEAQ, per germline. There are 14 residues in the CDR3. This chain's CDR3 is CASSGTGTGREQFF. The DNA for the CDR3 is TGTGCCAGCAGCGGGACCGGGACAGGGCGTGAGCAGTTCTTC.

The chain uses TRBV12-3 or TRBV12-4 and TRBJ2-1; 12 bases fit TRBD2. This CDR3 has 14 amino acids. The J segment lost 6 bases and the V segment lost 7 bases, leaving 4 bases of the junction unmatched. CDR3 residues: CASKLAGGINEQFF. The DNA for the CDR3 is TGTGCCAGCAAGCTAGCGGGGGGGATCAATGAGCAGTTCTTC.

This rearrangement joins TRBV19 to TRBJ1-2; 7 bases match TRBD1. The V segment lost 7 bases and the J segment 4 bases; nucleotides outside the gene matches: 12. The CDR3 extends over 15 amino acids. Germline V CDR1 and CDR2: LNHDA, SQIVND (reference sequence). The CDR3 DNA sequence: TGTGCCAGTAATCACCCTGGGGACAGCGTCTATGGCTACACCTTC. Its translation: CASNHPGDSVYGYTF.

The chain employs TRBV6-6 and TRBJ2-2; possible D gene TRBD2, 6 bases. Germline values: CDR1 MNHNY, CDR2 SVGAGI (reference sequence). The V gene lost 1 base and the J gene lost 4 bases, with 13 bases spanning the gap. The CDR3 is made up of 16 amino acids. The CDR3 spells CASSYLGGAGTGELFF. The CDR3 bases are TGTGCCAGCAGTTACTTAGGAGGGGCAGGCACCGGGGAGCTGTTTTTT.

V gene TRBV7-6 combines with J gene TRBJ1-2; D is undetermined. The germline V and J ends were trimmed by 4 bases and 4 bases, with 7 bases remaining between them. The CDR3 sequence is 12 residues long. Germline V gene lookup returns CDR1 SGHVS and CDR2 FNYEAQ. The chain's CDR3 is CASSWESYGYTF. CDR3 bases: TGTGCCAGCAGCTGGGAGTCCTATGGCTACACCTTC. The full variable domain, completed using reference TRBV7-6 and TRBJ1-2, is GAGVSQSPRYKVTKRGQDVALRCDPISGHVSLYWYRQALGQGPEFLTYFNYEAQQDKSGLPNDRFSAERPEGSISTLTIQRTEQRDSAMYRCASSWESYGYTFGSGTRLTVV.

This clonotype was recorded a few times. V gene TRBV7-9 combines with J gene TRBJ2-1; 14 nucleotides align to TRBD2. This CDR3 region has 18 residues. CDR1 is SEHNR and CDR2 is FQNEAQ in the germline V gene (reference sequence). V dropped 6 bases and J dropped 1; count of bases not matched to a gene: 8. The CDR3 loop reads CASSRPTSGRESYNEQFF. The CDR3 coding sequence is TGTGCCAGCAGTAGACCGACTAGCGGGAGGGAATCCTACAATGAGCAGTTCTTC.

This clonotype showed up many times. The chain is built from TRBV7-8 and TRBJ2-3, with 7 bases fitting TRBD1. There are 16 residues in the CDR3. Germline V CDR1 and CDR2: SGHVS, FQNEAQ. V was pared by 4 bases and J by 3 bases, with 10 bases of the junction left unmatched. Here the CDR3 reads CASSSGRQGPTDTQYF. CDR3 nucleotide sequence: TGTGCCAGCAGCTCCGGCCGACAGGGACCGACAGATACGCAGTATTTT.

V and J are TRBV4-1 and TRBJ2-3, with D unresolved. The CDR3 has 16 residues. Germline lookup yields CDR1 MGHRA and CDR2 YSYEKL. V was shortened by 1 base and J by 1 base, with 12 bases between the two germline ends. The CDR3 is CASSQGGTLGTDTQYF. CDR3 DNA: TGCGCCAGCAGCCAAGGCGGAACTCTAGGCACAGATACGCAGTATTTT.

This clonotype was counted a few times. This sequence joins TRBV12-3 or TRBV12-4 and TRBJ2-7; either TRBD1 or TRBD2 may supply D (6 bases each). The CDR3 runs to 15 residues. V shed 4 bases and J shed 4 bases, with 17 bases lying between them. The CDR3 DNA reads TGTGCCAGCAGTTCAGAGCTCGAGGGGGGTTACGAGCAGTACTTC. It translates to CASSSELEGGYEQYF.

This clonotype has more than one count but fewer than ten. The genes are TRBV7-2 and TRBJ2-7; 8 bases match TRBD1. This CDR3 comprises 15 residues. CDR1 and CDR2 from the germline V gene are SGHTA and FQGNSA. Trimming cost V 5 bases and J 4 bases; bases outside gene matches: 10. CDR3 bases: TGTGCCAGCAGCCCCCCACCAGGACAGGGATACGAGCAGTACTTC. Amino acid sequence: CASSPPPGQGYEQYF.

This sequence joins TRBV5-4 and TRBJ2-1; D uncertain. Germline CDR1 is SGHNT and CDR2 is YYREEE (reference sequence). The CDR3 is 14 amino acids. With 5 bases removed from V and 10 bases from J, the gap between germline ends came to 19 bases. CDR3 residues: CASSPSVSYGEQFF. The CDR3 nucleotides read TGTGCCAGCAGTCCTAGTGTATCTTACGGGGAGCAGTTCTTC.

CDR3 bases: TGCGCCAGCAGCTTGGACAGCCAATCCTACGAGCAGTACTTC. Residues: CASSLDSQSYEQYF. The rearrangement uses TRBV5-1 and TRBJ2-7; D unclear. Trimming removed 0 bases from V and 1 base from J, with 8 bases in between. CDR3 length equals 14 residues. Germline V gene data show CDR1 as SGHRS and CDR2 as YFSETQ.

This chain connects TRBV3-1 to TRBJ2-7; D remains ambiguous. The V end lost 4 bases, the J end lost 4 bases, and 11 bases lay between the germline ends. CDR1 is LGHDT, CDR2 YNNKEL, per germline (reference sequence). The CDR3 runs 13 residues. In DNA form, the CDR3 reads TGTGCCAGCAGCCCGCCACCGGGTTACGAGCAGTACTTC. Translated: CASSPPPGYEQYF.

This clonotype was found a few times. The V call is TRBV27, the J call TRBJ1-6; D is unclear. There are 18 residues in the CDR3. The V end was cut by 2 bases, the J end by 0 bases, with 14 bases between. Per germline, CDR1 MNHEY and CDR2 SMNVEV (reference sequence). CDR3 DNA sequence: TGTGCCAGCAGTTTACAATCGGGGTACAGCTCCTATAATTCACCCCTCCACTTT. Protein product: CASSLQSGYSSYNSPLHF.